Reported below is one TCR beta chain. The J segment lost 0 bases and the V segment lost 0 bases, leaving 3 bases of the junction unmatched. The CDR3 is 16 residues long. Per the germline V gene, CDR1 is SGHRS and CDR2 is YFSETQ. The data were obtained in a study of blood T cell repertoires in COVID-19. Study summary: Acute and convalescent COVID-19 samples came from the United States, Italy and Spain. PBMCs, B-cell-depleted T cells, or T cells provided the cDNA or gDNA that made up the material.

Per the authors' pipeline: For nucleated cells, counts were estimated from reference gene primer amplification. The method was immunoSEQ multiplex PCR; TCRdb's version includes in-frame clones alone and lacks a portion of them. From that table come the V and J calls and clone size; the DNA was used to work out D and trimming. The repertoire has 80,000 to 100,000 clones, 80% of them found once; the top ten carry roughly 19%. This rearrangement joins TRBV5-1 to TRBJ1-1; TRBD1 matches at 9 bases. Material: peripheral blood. The sequence came from a human donor in a cohort sampled during active COVID-19. The CDR3 DNA reads as TGCGCCAGCAGCTTGGCACAGGGGGCCGTGAACACTGAAGCTTTCTTT. Its translation is CASSLAQGAVNTEAFF.